Included here is one T cell receptor (beta chain) sequence, with context. Its specific antigen is unknown. Nothing much larger sits one base from this clone, and base qualities are not available. The entry originates in a study of cytomegalovirus exposure and HLA in healthy donors (TCRdb year 2017). About the investigation overall: According to an earlier analysis of several hundred of the donors, about 170 million T cells yielded 90 million to 130 million unique TCR beta sequences and around 300 Gb of sequence data. An early release covering 550 to 650 HLA-typed donors comprised approximately 290 gigabases of sequencing data and around 85 million unique TCR sequences. Of the 300 to 500 genotyped donors, 65% to 90% were placed in the genetic ancestry cluster associated with self-reported Caucasian donors. The aim of the study was to test whether cataloging public T cell receptors could identify signatures of past pathogen exposure. The T cell repertoires of 550 to 850 subjects were profiled by immunosequencing and related to cytomegalovirus serostatus. Along with the approximately 620-subject first cohort, a separate validation cohort of over a hundred different subjects was used. High-throughput TCR immunosequencing, statistical association of individual TCRs with disease status, and machine learning were combined to predict cytomegalovirus infection status. To study patterns of TCR occurrence, a later analysis re-analyzed previously published TCR beta repertoires from around 670 donors and added high-resolution HLA genotyping. Rather than drawing on any new phenotypic data, the later analysis identified candidate immune exposures from TCR beta sequences and the way those sequences occurred across donors. An earlier analysis of 450 to 750 of the donors used high-throughput TCR beta sequencing to judge whether each TCR beta V gene segment behaved as functional or pseudogenic. Donor age, sex, ethnicity and CMV serostatus were collected together with the repertoire data. A later genetic analysis used genome-wide SNP genotypes for about 60% of the roughly 700 donors, treating that subset as a discovery cohort. Every discovery cohort repertoire had been produced on one sequencing platform. Class I and class II HLA loci were covered by the typing at four-digit resolution. Typing coverage varied by locus: 629-630 donors for A, B, C, DRB1 and DQB1; roughly 500 for DQA1; more than 600 for DPA1; 450 to 480 for DPB1. Because of strong linkage in the cohort, five DR-DQ haplotypes were treated as single units for association and clustering. Among roughly 400 genotyped donors of the cohort, an average of around 250,000 unique TCR beta nucleotide sequences was sequenced per donor, of which 15% to 20% were non-productive. General study outcomes and caveats: Because the 87-base-pair reads could not distinguish some IMGT-functional V segments, including TRBV6-2 and TRBV6-3, those segments were excluded. Roughly uniform sequencing depth across donors was assumed in presence/absence analyses, although this assumption may not hold. In vitro tests confirmed that three of the cytomegalovirus-associated TCR beta chains recognize cytomegalovirus antigens. Because counts were too low, 15 to 20 rarely observed V segments, including chromosome 9 orphons, were excluded from the earlier analysis of around 590 of the donors. At a false discovery rate of 0.05, a later analysis linked around 15,000 TCR beta sequences to specific HLA alleles. The study listed 150 to 200 TCR beta chains as associated with cytomegalovirus. According to a later genetic analysis, donors in an Asian-associated ancestry cluster had fewer N-insertions in productive TCRs than the approximately 630-donor mean. Broadly in line with IMGT annotations, most TCR beta V segments showed up in productive rearrangements about 87% or about 30% of the time in an earlier analysis of a few hundred of the donors. Most TCR sequences were seen in very few donors, while some public TCRs were found in many individuals. The authors suggested that the approach could potentially be generalized to other disease states and immunological phenotypes. According to a later analysis, parvovirus B19, influenza, CMV and Epstein-Barr virus appeared linked to several top co-occurrence clusters. The cohort was sequenced for TCR beta chains only, and without alpha or paired-chain data the features that could be detected were limited. In a later analysis, HLA-associated TCR beta chains were found to be more clonally expanded and to have lower generation probabilities than equally common non-associated chains. Because HLA typing was missing for some donors at each locus, association tests included only the typed subset. The only immune exposure information available for the cohort was CMV serostatus. According to a later analysis, most CMV-associated TCR beta chains appeared to be HLA-restricted, and the HLA associations seemed to be driven largely by CMV exposure. When HLA alleles, especially DR and DQ, strongly co-occurred, TCR associations were difficult to assign to individual alleles. A later genetic analysis associated a missense DCLRE1C variant with V-gene and J-gene trimming of TCR beta chains, and an independent cohort replicated the association. In a later analysis, TCR association rates were found to vary across HLA loci, with the most associated TCRs seen for DRB1 alleles and the fewest for HLA-C alleles. A further reported finding was that TCR beta sequences accurately predicted the HLA-A and HLA-B alleles for most subjects in the first cohort. Correlated functional status among segregating V segments might be attributable to linkage disequilibrium, but an unknown experimental factor could not be ruled out. The sequencing pipeline was judged likely to have produced a cluster of highly shared sequence variants as a technical artifact. The classifier was reported to diagnose cytomegalovirus status with high specificity and sensitivity in both the original and validation cohorts.

V loses 2 bases, J loses 5 bases, and the germline ends lie 11 bases apart. The CDR3, cysteine through phenylalanine, is 13 amino acids long. Of all the DNA, just the CDR3 is kept, 39 bases in frame from base 1. From a lookup of the germline V gene (reference sequence), CDR1 and CDR2 are SGHNT and YYREEE. Libraries were constructed by the immunoSEQ multiplex PCR assay. For the multiplex PCR, a mixture combining 60 forward primers for TCR Vbeta segments and 13 reverse primers for TCR Jbeta segments was used. A multiplex PCR assay on genomic DNA amplified the CDR3 region of rearranged TCR beta genes. Amplified TCR beta libraries were sequenced as 87-base-pair reads on the Illumina HiSeq System. The authors processed their data as follows. A later analysis tallied 75 million to 95 million unique TCR beta chains across the 610 or so repertoires, and roughly 11 million of those chains were shared by two or more donors. Raw reads were error-corrected and collapsed into unique sequences by a nearest-neighbor algorithm in which closely related sequences were merged to remove PCR and sequencing errors. V, D and J gene segments were assigned by aligning CDR3 sequences to IMGT reference sequences. For a sequence to be retained, a match of at least six nucleotides was required to both a V gene segment and a J gene segment. A rearrangement was called productive if the CDR3 had no stop codons and remained in frame with V and J, and every other rearrangement was called non-productive. CDR3 was defined by IMGT convention, running from the second conserved V-encoded cysteine to the conserved J-encoded phenylalanine. The earlier analysis of 500 to 600 of the donors excluded sequences that lacked an unambiguous match to a single V gene segment. In an earlier analysis of 500 to 750 of the donors, V segments were called functional above 56.7% productive rearrangements and were called segregating when the between-donor standard deviation exceeded 5%. To diagnose cytomegalovirus status from the catalog of TCR beta chain sequences, a statistical classification framework was built. In a later analysis, V and J genes were assigned by comparing TCR nucleotide sequences against IMGT/GENE-DB human TR gene sequences. In a later analysis, CDR3 sequences and most-parsimonious VDJ recombination scenarios were assigned using the TCRdist pipeline. In a later analysis, each TCR beta chain was defined by its CDR3 amino acid sequence together with its V-gene family, and reads without a unique V-gene family were excluded. As a way to deal with suspected cross-contamination and a sequencing artifact, a later analysis dropped 450 to 600 nucleotide sequences that were highly shared and had low generation probability. In a later analysis, a clonal expansion index was calculated for each public chain from normalized within-repertoire ranks of inferred template counts. A later analysis computed generation probabilities with a VDJ recombination model fitted to out-of-frame rearrangements, and checked the results against IGoR. In a later analysis, TCR-TCR, TCR-HLA and TCR-CMV co-occurrence was scored with hypergeometric tests, and a repertoire-size bias correction was applied to TCR pairs. A later analysis estimated false discovery rates by permuting HLA or CMV assignments 20 times. In a later analysis, co-occurring TCRs were grouped using DBSCAN, and TCRdist sequence similarity was added for clustering within HLA-allele-positive subsets. Repertoires with fewer than 30,000 or more than 120,000 public chains, plus five repertoires with anomalous nucleotide sharing, were excluded from co-occurrence clustering. TCRdb stores this immuneACCESS table with in-frame sequences only. Part of the clones is absent; in the studies checked, under half of the shortfall reflects unresolved V genes, and no reason is known for the rest. The DNA gave D and trimming, while V, J and clone size come from that table. The sample table holds 100,000 to 150,000 clones, of which over 70% were seen once. Of the sample, approximately 1.3% falls within the top ten clones.

The cohort consisted of 650 to 700 healthy bone marrow donors. At the time of sampling, all cohort members were nominally healthy, though unrecorded immune exposures were likely present. The donor tested CMV seronegative, placing the donor among the 352 seronegative members of the cohort. Every donor gave a peripheral blood sample, and the peripheral blood mononuclear cells from that sample were used for TCR beta sequencing. Genomic DNA was extracted from the blood cell samples with the Qiagen DNeasy Blood Extraction Kit. The chain employs TRBV5-4 and TRBJ2-7; the D region possibly corresponds to TRBD2 (6 bases align). The origin of this receptor is a female donor in good health and CMV-seronegative. What was sequenced was PBMCs. DNA sequence: TGTGCCAGCAGCTTTAGCGGTAGCGACGAGCAGTACTTC. Its protein product is CASSFSGSDEQYF.